The present T cell receptor (beta chain) was sequenced within a study of control samples from healthy donors and cancer patients. The germline CDR1 and CDR2 sequences are SGHRS and YFSETQ. This CDR3 comprises 13 residues. Trimming cost V 5 bases and J 6 bases, with 14 bases left between them. Produced via immunoSEQ multiplex PCR; TCRdb's table is partial and in-frame only. Of about 98,000 clones detected, roughly 82% appear once; the ten largest clones hold 1.5% to 2.5%. The material sequenced was blood. This TCR came from a man aged 55 to 70 in good health. The rearrangement joins TRBV5-1 to TRBJ1-2; possibly TRBD1 for D (5 bases). The CDR3 coding sequence is TGCGCCAGCAGGATCATCGTGGGGCATGGCTACACCTTC. It translates to CASRIIVGHGYTF.